These T cell receptor beta chains were read from a single sample in a study of blood T cells in healthy people across ages. TCRdb analysed the 5' RACE reads with MiXCR anew, one entry per CDR3 protein. The sample includes about 940,000 distinct CDR3 sequences, 48% of them seen just once. Material for sequencing was blood. The origin of the receptors is a man aged 25-45 years in good health. CDR3s include the opening cysteine and the closing phenylalanine or tryptophan. The order of the fields is D gene, V gene, clone size, J gene, CDR3 length, CDR3 protein, CDR3 DNA. The D gene is left open where the match is weak. Clone size appears in some rows only: once, few, many, or a class for an expanded clone.

D: TRBD1
V: TRBV6-2/TRBV6-3
size: NA
J: TRBJ1-2
length: 15
CDR3: CARRPDRAGFYGYTF
DNA: TGTGCCCGAAGGCCGGACAGGGCAGGCTTTTATGGCTACACCTTC

D: NA
V: TRBV14
size: many
J: TRBJ2-6
length: 15
CDR3: CASSQVGTGANVLTF
DNA: TGTGCCAGCAGCCAAGTCGGGACTGGGGCCAACGTCCTGACTTTC

D: NA
V: TRBV7-9
size: NA
J: TRBJ2-3
length: 15
CDR3: CASSQEEASTDTQYF
DNA: TGTGCCAGCAGCCAAGAGGAGGCCAGCACAGATACGCAGTATTTT

D: NA
V: TRBV19
size: NA
J: TRBJ1-5
length: 13
CDR3: CASKTFGNQPQHF
DNA: TGTGCCAGTAAAACCTTCGGCAATCAGCCCCAGCATTTT

D: TRBD2
V: TRBV3-1
size: NA
J: TRBJ2-3
length: 16
CDR3: CASSPVGGGSTDTQYF
DNA: TGTGCCAGCAGCCCCGTCGGGGGGGGGAGCACAGATACGCAGTATTTT

D: NA
V: TRBV11-2
size: NA
J: TRBJ1-1
length: 13
CDR3: CASSFQRNTEAFF
DNA: TGTGCCAGCAGCTTTCAAAGGAACACTGAAGCTTTCTTT

D: NA
V: TRBV11-2
size: NA
J: TRBJ2-7
length: 16
CDR3: CASSPLLGHLAREQYF
DNA: TGTGCCAGCAGCCCGCTCCTAGGACACCTAGCTAGGGAGCAGTACTTC

D: NA
V: TRBV6-5
size: few
J: TRBJ2-7
length: 16
CDR3: CASSYSSTDLSYEQYF
DNA: TGTGCCAGCAGTTACTCGTCGACAGACCTCTCCTACGAGCAGTACTTC

D: TRBD2
V: TRBV20-1
size: NA
J: TRBJ2-7
length: 13
CDR3: CSAVSPGGYEQYF
DNA: TGCAGTGCTGTTTCGCCGGGGGGCTACGAGCAGTACTTC

D: TRBD2
V: TRBV29-1
size: NA
J: TRBJ2-1
length: 15
CDR3: CSVADGLVGVDEQFF
DNA: TGCAGCGTCGCAGACGGACTAGTGGGGGTGGATGAGCAGTTCTTC

D: NA
V: TRBV6-5
size: NA
J: TRBJ2-5
length: 15
CDR3: CASSGAAAYQETQYF
DNA: TGTGCCAGCAGCGGGGCAGCGGCGTACCAAGAGACCCAGTACTTC

D: NA
V: TRBV12-3/TRBV12-4
size: NA
J: TRBJ1-2
length: 14
CDR3: CASLQAGGNYGYTF
DNA: TGTGCCAGCCTACAAGCCGGGGGAAACTATGGCTACACCTTC

D: TRBD1
V: TRBV20-1
size: NA
J: TRBJ1-2
length: 14
CDR3: CSAAPGQGFYGYTF
DNA: TGCAGTGCTGCTCCGGGACAGGGATTCTATGGCTACACCTTC

D: NA
V: TRBV4-1
size: NA
J: TRBJ2-3
length: 16
CDR3: CASSQAGLPSGDTQYF
DNA: TGCGCCAGCAGCCAAGCGGGACTCCCGAGCGGAGATACGCAGTATTTT

D: NA
V: TRBV6-4
size: NA
J: TRBJ2-3
length: 13
CDR3: CASSDDDTDTQYF
DNA: TGTGCCAGCAGTGACGATGACACAGATACGCAGTATTTT

D: TRBD2
V: TRBV10-2
size: many
J: TRBJ2-5
length: 14
CDR3: CASRPSGGQETQYF
DNA: TGCGCCTCCCGCCCTAGCGGGGGCCAAGAGACCCAGTACTTC

D: NA
V: TRBV7-2
size: few
J: TRBJ1-1
length: 14
CDR3: CASSFDNRNTEAFF
DNA: TGTGCCAGCAGCTTTGACAACCGAAACACTGAAGCTTTCTTT

D: TRBD1
V: TRBV11-3
size: NA
J: TRBJ2-1
length: 16
CDR3: CASSLSGTGSGNEQFF
DNA: TGTGCCAGCAGCTTATCTGGGACAGGTAGTGGAAATGAGCAGTTCTTC

D: TRBD2
V: TRBV4-1
size: many
J: TRBJ2-3
length: 16
CDR3: CASSPYGTINTDTQYF
DNA: TGCGCCAGCAGCCCATACGGGACTATAAACACAGATACGCAGTATTTT

D: NA
V: TRBV20-1
size: NA
J: TRBJ2-3
length: 15
CDR3: CSARDSVRTTDTQYF
DNA: TGCAGTGCTAGAGATTCGGTCCGGACCACAGATACGCAGTATTTT

D: NA
V: TRBV4-2
size: NA
J: TRBJ2-3
length: 15
CDR3: CASSQVGGAQDTQYF
DNA: TGTGCCAGCAGCCAAGTCGGGGGAGCACAGGATACGCAGTATTTT

D: NA
V: TRBV5-1
size: NA
J: TRBJ2-5
length: 17
CDR3: CASSQGLASGPQETQYF
DNA: TGCGCCAGCAGCCAGGGGTTGGCTTCAGGACCTCAAGAGACCCAGTACTTC

D: TRBD1
V: TRBV7-2
size: few
J: TRBJ2-3
length: 14
CDR3: CASSMTGKTDTQYF
DNA: TGTGCCAGCAGCATGACAGGGAAGACAGATACGCAGTATTTT

D: NA
V: TRBV12-3/TRBV12-4
size: NA
J: TRBJ2-7
length: 12
CDR3: CASKGESHEQYF
DNA: TGTGCCAGCAAAGGGGAATCCCACGAGCAGTACTTC

D: TRBD2
V: TRBV3-1
size: few
J: TRBJ2-1
length: 15
CDR3: CASSHNPGLASEQFF
DNA: TGTGCCAGCAGCCACAACCCGGGACTAGCGTCTGAGCAGTTCTTC

D: TRBD2
V: TRBV6-5
size: few
J: TRBJ2-1
length: 16
CDR3: CASSYSSGGTYNEQFF
DNA: TGTGCCAGCAGTTACTCGAGCGGGGGCACCTACAATGAGCAGTTCTTC

D: NA
V: TRBV7-9
size: once
J: TRBJ1-4
length: 15
CDR3: CASSRDAGGSEKLFF
DNA: TGTGCCAGCAGCCGGGACGCAGGAGGGAGTGAAAAACTGTTTTTT

D: NA
V: TRBV29-1
size: NA
J: TRBJ2-1
length: 14
CDR3: CSGIGGPSYNEQFF
DNA: TGCAGCGGGATTGGGGGCCCCTCCTACAATGAGCAGTTCTTC

D: NA
V: TRBV30
size: few
J: TRBJ1-1
length: 13
CDR3: CAWSIRGNTEAFF
DNA: TGTGCCTGGAGTATACGCGGGAACACTGAAGCTTTCTTT

D: TRBD2
V: TRBV20-1
size: NA
J: TRBJ2-1
length: 15
CDR3: CSARAHTGTSSEQFF
DNA: TGCAGTGCTAGAGCACATACCGGGACTAGCAGTGAGCAGTTCTTC

D: TRBD2
V: TRBV5-6
size: NA
J: TRBJ2-4
length: 15
CDR3: CASSLLAGSYNEQYF
DNA: TGTGCCAGCAGTTTACTAGCGGGGTCGTACAATGAGCAGTACTTC

D: NA
V: TRBV4-2
size: NA
J: TRBJ2-3
length: 17
CDR3: CASSLTVGTQRADTQYF
DNA: TGTGCCAGCAGCCTCACCGTCGGGACCCAACGGGCAGATACGCAGTATTTT

D: NA
V: TRBV4-3
size: few
J: TRBJ2-7
length: 13
CDR3: CASSQSVGVEQYF
DNA: TGCGCCAGCAGCCAGTCGGTGGGGGTCGAGCAGTACTTC

D: NA
V: TRBV7-9
size: NA
J: TRBJ2-5
length: 13
CDR3: CASSLDHKRTQYF
DNA: TGTGCCAGCAGCTTAGACCATAAGAGAACCCAGTACTTC

D: NA
V: TRBV10-3
size: few
J: TRBJ2-3
length: 12
CDR3: CAISSGDDTQYF
DNA: TGTGCCATCAGTTCAGGGGACGATACGCAGTATTTT

D: NA
V: TRBV28
size: NA
J: TRBJ1-6
length: 14
CDR3: CASSSGTRNSPLHF
DNA: TGTGCCAGCAGCTCCGGGACAAGGAATTCACCCCTCCACTTT

D: NA
V: TRBV12-3/TRBV12-4
size: NA
J: TRBJ2-5
length: 11
CDR3: CASSLTKTQYF
DNA: TGTGCCAGCAGTTTAACAAAGACCCAGTACTTC

D: NA
V: TRBV20-1
size: NA
J: TRBJ1-2
length: 13
CDR3: CSARKDGGYGYTF
DNA: TGCAGTGCGCGCAAGGACGGTGGCTATGGCTACACCTTC

D: NA
V: TRBV6-1
size: NA
J: TRBJ1-2
length: 15
CDR3: CASARDALWGNGYTF
DNA: TGTGCCAGCGCCCGAGACGCCCTTTGGGGTAATGGCTACACCTTC

D: NA
V: TRBV7-2
size: many
J: TRBJ2-1
length: 13
CDR3: CASSVALNNEQFF
DNA: TGTGCCAGCAGCGTAGCGCTAAACAATGAGCAGTTCTTC